A selection of T cell receptor beta chains follows, all from one sample in a study of blood T cell repertoires in COVID-19. The method was immunoSEQ multiplex PCR; TCRdb's version includes in-frame clones alone and lacks a portion of them. The repertoire holds about 70,000 clones, with around nine tenths as singletons. Sequencing was carried out using peripheral blood. These receptors originate from a woman aged 80 or over with active or convalescent COVID-19. Each CDR3 is given with its conserved first and last residue. D genes are given only for firm matches. Not every row has a clone size; where given, it reads once, few, many or a size class.

d_gene,j_gene,v_gene,abundance,CDR3aa,CDR3nt
TRBD2,TRBJ2-5,TRBV11-2,-,CASSTRLAGALAGTQYF,TGTGCCAGCAGCACGCGACTAGCGGGGGCACTCGCGGGGACCCAGTACTTC
-,TRBJ2-7,TRBV5-4,medium-sized,CASSPLPDYMEQYF,TGTGCCAGCAGCCCCCTTCCCGACTATATGGAGCAGTACTTC
-,TRBJ2-7,TRBV21-1,once,CASSQRRLSYEQYF,TGTGCCAGCAGCCAACGGCGACTTTCCTACGAGCAGTACTTC
-,TRBJ2-1,TRBV29-1,-,CSGGEDEQFF,TGCAGCGGGGGTGAGGATGAGCAGTTCTTC
-,TRBJ2-2,TRBV27,once,CASSFSLTGELFF,TGTGCCAGCAGTTTCTCTTTGACCGGGGAGCTGTTTTTT
-,TRBJ1-2,TRBV11-1,-,CASSLSRLTGYTF,TGTGCCAGCAGCTTGTCACGACTGACTGGCTACACCTTC
TRBD1,TRBJ2-5,TRBV19,-,CASSRGTGLQETQYF,TGTGCCAGTAGTAGGGGGACAGGGCTTCAAGAGACCCAGTACTTC
-,TRBJ2-6,TRBV10-3,-,CAISESLTPGSGNVLTF,TGTGCCATCAGTGAGAGTTTAACCCCTGGATCGGGCAACGTCCTGACTTTC
TRBD1,TRBJ1-1,TRBV6-2/TRBV6-3,once,CASSYSATGGDYSEAFF,TGTGCCAGCAGTTACTCGGCGACAGGGGGCGATTACTCTGAAGCTTTCTTT
TRBD1,TRBJ1-4,TRBV29-1,-,CSVGGGGTGREKLFF,TGCAGCGTTGGGGGTGGCGGGACAGGGCGAGAAAAACTGTTTTTT
-,TRBJ1-4,TRBV9,-,CASSSVAGTEKLFF,TGTGCCAGCAGCTCCGTCGCGGGGACTGAAAAACTGTTTTTT
TRBD1,TRBJ2-2,TRBV2,once,CASSPPGTGNTGELFF,TGTGCCAGCAGCCCTCCCGGGACAGGGAACACCGGGGAGCTGTTTTTT
-,TRBJ2-1,TRBV6-6,-,CASNRQQHNEQFF,TGTGCCAGCAACAGACAGCAACACAATGAGCAGTTCTTC
-,TRBJ2-7,TRBV20-1,-,CSASGGRSSYEQYF,TGCAGTGCTAGTGGGGGCAGGAGCTCCTACGAGCAGTACTTC
-,TRBJ1-2,TRBV2,-,CASSEALYEISGANYGYTF,TGTGCCAGCAGTGAAGCGCTTTATGAGATCTCGGGAGCTAACTATGGCTACACCTTC
TRBD1,TRBJ1-1,TRBV4-3,-,CASSQGRVLSNGGTGGNTEAFF,TGCGCCAGCAGCCAAGGCAGGGTCCTCTCTAACGGGGGGACAGGGGGAAACACTGAAGCTTTCTTT
TRBD2,TRBJ2-1,TRBV7-7,-,CASSTLAGGYNEQFF,TGTGCTAGCAGCACGCTAGCGGGGGGATACAATGAGCAGTTCTTC